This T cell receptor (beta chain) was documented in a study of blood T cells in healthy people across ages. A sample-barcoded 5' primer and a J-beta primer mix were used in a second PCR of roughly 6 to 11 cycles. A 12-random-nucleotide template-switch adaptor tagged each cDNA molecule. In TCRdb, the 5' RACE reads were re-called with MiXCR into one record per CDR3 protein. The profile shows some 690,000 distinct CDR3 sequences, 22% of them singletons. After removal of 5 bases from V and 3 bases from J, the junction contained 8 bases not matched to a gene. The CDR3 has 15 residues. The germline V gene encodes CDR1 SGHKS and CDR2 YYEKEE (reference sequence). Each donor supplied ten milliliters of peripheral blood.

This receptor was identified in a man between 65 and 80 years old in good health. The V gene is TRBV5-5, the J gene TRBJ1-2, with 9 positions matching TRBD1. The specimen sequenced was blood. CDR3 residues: CASSRRQGGDYGYTF. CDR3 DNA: TGTGCCAGCAGTAGACGACAGGGGGGGGACTATGGCTACACCTTC.